This entry describes one TCR beta chain. The CDR3 loop spans 13 amino acids. The V gene's germline CDR1 is SGHRS and CDR2 YFSETQ. This specimen belongs to a study of monozygotic twins with inflammatory bowel disease. One entry per CDR3 protein, without DNA, is what TCRdb gives after re-calling the 5' RACE reads. The data show approximately 200,000 distinct CDR3 sequences, and the top ten clones hold 1.5% to 2%. The specimen sequenced was blood. The chain is built from TRBV5-1 and TRBJ2-7. The origin of this receptor is a human donor with ulcerative colitis or Crohn's disease, or a healthy co-twin of an affected twin (not recorded which). CDR3 amino acids: CASSLEVTYEQYF.